This TCR beta chain comes out of a study of blood T cell repertoires in COVID-19. Assay: immunoSEQ multiplex PCR; the TCRdb copy retains only in-frame clones and omits some. The data show roughly 140,000 clones, 84% seen once. CDR3 length: 15 residues. The V and J ends lost 0 bases and 1 base, in that order; junction bases with no gene match: 3. Germline CDR1 SGDLS, CDR2 YYNGEE. The specimen was PBMCs or T cells enriched from blood (not recorded which). The rearrangement links TRBV9 to TRBJ2-5, with 7 bases fitting TRBD2. The sequence derives from a woman aged 45-60 years who had been exposed to COVID-19. The CDR3 region has the DNA TGTGCCAGCAGCGTAGTTCCTAGCGGCCAAGAGACCCAGTACTTC. Amino acids: CASSVVPSGQETQYF. Looking up the rest from reference TRBV9 and TRBJ2-5 gives the full variable domain: DSGVTQTPKHLITATGQRVTLRCSPRSGDLSVYWYQQSLDQGLQFLIQYYNGEERAKGNILERFSAQQFPDLHSELNLSSLELGDSALYFCASSVVPSGQETQYFGPGTRLLVL.